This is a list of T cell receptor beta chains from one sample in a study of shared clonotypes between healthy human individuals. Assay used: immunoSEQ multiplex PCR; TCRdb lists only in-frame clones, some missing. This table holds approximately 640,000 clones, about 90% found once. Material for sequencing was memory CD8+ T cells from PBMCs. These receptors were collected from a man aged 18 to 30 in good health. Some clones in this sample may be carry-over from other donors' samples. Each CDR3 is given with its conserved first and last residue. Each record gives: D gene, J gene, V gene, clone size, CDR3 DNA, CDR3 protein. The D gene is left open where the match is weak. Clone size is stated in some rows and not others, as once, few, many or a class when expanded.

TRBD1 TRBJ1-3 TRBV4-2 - TGTGCCAGCAGCCAAGATCGTCGGGACAGTGGAAACACCATATATTTT CASSQDRRDSGNTIYF
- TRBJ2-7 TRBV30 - TGTGCCTGGAGTGTAGAAGCGGCCTACGAGCAGTACTTC CAWSVEAAYEQYF
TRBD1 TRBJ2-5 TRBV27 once TGTGCCAGCAGTCCCCGGGACAGTGGAGAGACCCAGTACTTC CASSPRDSGETQYF
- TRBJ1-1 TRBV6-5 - TGTGCCTCAGGGCGCACTGAAGCTTTCTTT CASGRTEAFF
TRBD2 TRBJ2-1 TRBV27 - TGTGCCAGCAGCACCCCCCAGCGGGAGGGCCGTAGTGAGCAGTTCTTC CASSTPQREGRSEQFF
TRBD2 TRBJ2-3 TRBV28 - TGTGCCAGCAGTTCCCTTCTTAGCGGGAGGGGGACAGATACGCAGTATTTT CASSSLLSGRGTDTQYF
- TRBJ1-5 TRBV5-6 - TGTGCCAGCAGCTTTGGTCCCGGGAGCAATCAGCCCCAGCATTTT CASSFGPGSNQPQHF
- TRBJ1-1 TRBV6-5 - TGTGCCAGCAGTTCACGCGTCAGCACTGAAGCTTTCTTT CASSSRVSTEAFF
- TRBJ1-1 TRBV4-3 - TGCGCCAGCAGCCATTCTCAGGCTGCGAACACTGAAGCTTTCTTT CASSHSQAANTEAFF
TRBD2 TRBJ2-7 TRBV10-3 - TGTGCCATCAGTGAGTCGGCGGGAGGAGGCTACGAGCAGTACTTC CAISESAGGGYEQYF
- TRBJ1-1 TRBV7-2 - TGTGCCAGCAGCTCCCGGAGCCTCTCGCTTGAAGCTTTCTTT CASSSRSLSLEAFF
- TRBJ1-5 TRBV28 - TGTGCCAGCAGTGGGGAGGTGAATCAGCCCCAGCATTTT CASSGEVNQPQHF
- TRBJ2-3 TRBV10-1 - TGCGCCAGCAAGAAGCGGTGCCGCACAGATACGCAGTATTTT CASKKRCRTDTQYF
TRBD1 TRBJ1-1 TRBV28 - TGTGCCAGCACTCTACGGGACAGACTGAACACTGAAGCTTTCTTT CASTLRDRLNTEAFF
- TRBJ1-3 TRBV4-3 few TGCGCCAGCAGCCAAGATAGTTTCGGGGGCGGGGGCCCTGGAAACACCATATATTTT CASSQDSFGGGGPGNTIYF
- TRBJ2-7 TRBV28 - TGTGCCAGCAGCCCGGCCCGGGACCCCGCCTACGAGCAGTACTTC CASSPARDPAYEQYF
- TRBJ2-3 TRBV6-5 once TGTGCCAGCAGTTCCGGGAAAATCCCAGATACGCAGTATTTT CASSSGKIPDTQYF
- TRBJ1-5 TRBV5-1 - TGCGCCAGCAGGCCGGGAGTTAGTTCCAATCAGCCCCAGCATTTT CASRPGVSSNQPQHF
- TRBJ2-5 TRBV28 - TGTGCCAGCAGCCAAATGGGTTTCCAAGAGACCCAGTACTTC CASSQMGFQETQYF
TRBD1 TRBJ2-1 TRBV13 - TGTGCCAGCACAGGGGGATCCGTGGATCCCCTATACAATGAGCAGTTCTTC CASTGGSVDPLYNEQFF
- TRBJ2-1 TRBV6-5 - TGTGCCAGCGGAGGGGCCTACAATGAGCAGTTCTTC CASGGAYNEQFF
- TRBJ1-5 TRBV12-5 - TGTGCTAGTGCCCAGGGAAGCCAGCCCCAGCATTTT CASAQGSQPQHF
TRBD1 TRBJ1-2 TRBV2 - TGTGCCAGCAAGGGACAGGGGTATGGCTACACCTTC CASKGQGYGYTF
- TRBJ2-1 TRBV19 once TGTGCCAGTAGTATAGCCCCGGGGGACAATGAGCAGTTCTTC CASSIAPGDNEQFF
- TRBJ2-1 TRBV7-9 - TGTGCCAGCAGCTTTCCCCGATATGAGCAGTTCTTC CASSFPRYEQFF
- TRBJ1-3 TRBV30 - TGTGCCTGCAGGGATTCTGGAAACACCATATATTTT CACRDSGNTIYF
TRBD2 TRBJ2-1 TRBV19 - TGTGCCAGTACCCTGACTAGCGCTTACAATGAGCAGTTCTTC CASTLTSAYNEQFF
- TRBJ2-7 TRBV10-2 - TGCGCCAGCAGTGAGTATCCAGGAACCTACGAGCAGTACTTC CASSEYPGTYEQYF
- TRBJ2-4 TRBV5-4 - TGTGCCAGCAGCATGAAAGGGTGGTATGGCAAAAACATTCAGTACTTC CASSMKGWYGKNIQYF
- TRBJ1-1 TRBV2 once TGTGCCAGCAGTGAAATCGGCAGGGGCGCTGAAGCTTTCTTT CASSEIGRGAEAFF
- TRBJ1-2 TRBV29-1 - TGCAGCGTTGAAGAACAGGGACATGGCTACACCTTC CSVEEQGHGYTF
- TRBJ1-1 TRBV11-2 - TGTGCCAGCAGCTGGGGGACCACTGAAGCTTTCTTT CASSWGTTEAFF
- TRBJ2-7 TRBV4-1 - TGCGCCAGCAGCCCCTTATCAATCGGCTACTACGAGCAGTACTTC CASSPLSIGYYEQYF
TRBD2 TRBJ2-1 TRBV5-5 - TGTGCCAGCAGCTTGCTAGTGGGACTAGTAGGTAATGAGCAGTTCTTC CASSLLVGLVGNEQFF
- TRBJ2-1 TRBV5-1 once TGCGCCAGCAGCGCAGACTGGCCCGCGTCCTACAATGAGCAGTTCTTC CASSADWPASYNEQFF
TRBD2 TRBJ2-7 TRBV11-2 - TGTGCCAGCAGCCAGTCCCGGGGAGGGTACGAGCAGTACTTC CASSQSRGGYEQYF
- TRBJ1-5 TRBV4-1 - TGCGCCAGCAGCCAAGGAAATTGGGGGACGGGTCAGCCCCAGCATTTT CASSQGNWGTGQPQHF
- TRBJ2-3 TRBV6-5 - TGTGCCAGCAGCCGAAGAGGATTTGGCACAGATACGCAGTATTTT CASSRRGFGTDTQYF
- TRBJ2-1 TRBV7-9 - TGTGCCAGCAGCTTAGTCGGTCAGGGCTATGAGCAGTTCTTC CASSLVGQGYEQFF
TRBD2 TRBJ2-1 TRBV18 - TGTGCCAGCTCATCGGCGGGAGTTCTTTGGGATGAGCAGTTCTTC CASSSAGVLWDEQFF
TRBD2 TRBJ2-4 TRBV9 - TGTGCCAGCAGCGTAACTAGCGGGAGTTCCAAAAACATTCAGTACTTC CASSVTSGSSKNIQYF
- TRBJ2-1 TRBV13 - TGTGCCAGCAGCTTAGGTAGCGGCGTCGATGAGCAGTTCTTC CASSLGSGVDEQFF
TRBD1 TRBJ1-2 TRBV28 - TGTGCCAGCAGTGGCAGGGGGCGTTGGGGTGGCTACACCTTC CASSGRGRWGGYTF
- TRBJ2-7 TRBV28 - TGTGCCAGCAGAATAGGCCCAGGTTCGTCTCCCTACGAGCAGTACTTC CASRIGPGSSPYEQYF
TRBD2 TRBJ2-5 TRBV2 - TGTGCCAGCAGGACGGGACTAGCGGGAGTCGGGGAGACCCAGTACTTC CASRTGLAGVGETQYF
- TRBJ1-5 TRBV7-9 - TGTGCCAGCAGCTTAGATGGGCTCAGACAGCCCCAGCATTTT CASSLDGLRQPQHF
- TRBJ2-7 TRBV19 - TGTGCCAGTACACCATTTAGCGCCCCGGAGCCCTACGAGCAGTACTTC CASTPFSAPEPYEQYF
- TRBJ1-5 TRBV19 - TGTGCCAGTAGTATAAGGCAGGGTGATCAGCCCCAGCATTTT CASSIRQGDQPQHF
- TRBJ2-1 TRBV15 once TGTGCCACCAGCAGCGGAATGGGGTCCTACAATGAGCAGTTCTTC CATSSGMGSYNEQFF
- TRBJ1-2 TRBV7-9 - TGTGCCAGCAGCTTCCCCCCCGCTAACTATGGCTACACCTTC CASSFPPANYGYTF
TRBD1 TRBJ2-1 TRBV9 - TGTGCCAGCAGCGCTCGACAGGGAAGGTCCTACAATGAGCAGTTCTTC CASSARQGRSYNEQFF
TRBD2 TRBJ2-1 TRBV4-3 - TGCGCCAGCAGCCATACTAGCGGGATAGGCAATGAGCAGTTCTTC CASSHTSGIGNEQFF
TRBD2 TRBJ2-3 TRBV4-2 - TGTGCCAGCAGCCAAGTGGGCGGGAGGTTGGCCGATACGCAGTATTTT CASSQVGGRLADTQYF